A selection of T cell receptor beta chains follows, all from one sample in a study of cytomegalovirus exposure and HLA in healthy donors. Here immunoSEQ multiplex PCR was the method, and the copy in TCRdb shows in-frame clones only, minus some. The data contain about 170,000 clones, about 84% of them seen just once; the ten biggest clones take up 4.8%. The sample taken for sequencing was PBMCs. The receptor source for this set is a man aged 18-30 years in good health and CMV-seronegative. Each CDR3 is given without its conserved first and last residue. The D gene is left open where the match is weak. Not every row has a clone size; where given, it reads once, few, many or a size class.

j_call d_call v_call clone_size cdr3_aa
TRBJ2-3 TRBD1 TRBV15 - ATSRGQGATDTQY
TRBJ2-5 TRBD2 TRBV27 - ASSLRKVAGLRETQY
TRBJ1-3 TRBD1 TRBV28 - ASSTGTVRNTIY
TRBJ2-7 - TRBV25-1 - ASSGDRQGRSYEQY
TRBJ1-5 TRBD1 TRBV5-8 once ASGTGGGQPQH
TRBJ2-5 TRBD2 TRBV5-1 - ASTLRPLLVREGPETQY
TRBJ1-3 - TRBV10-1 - ASSAGLISGNTIY
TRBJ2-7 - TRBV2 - ASRETVYEQY
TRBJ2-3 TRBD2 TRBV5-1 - ASSFAGVSTDTQY
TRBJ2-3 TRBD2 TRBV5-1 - ASSPSGKATDTQY
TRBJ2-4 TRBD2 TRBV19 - ASSIKGTTSAKNIQY
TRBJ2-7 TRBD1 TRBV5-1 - ASSSLGDSWNYEQY
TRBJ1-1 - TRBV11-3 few ASSYEPGTANTEAF
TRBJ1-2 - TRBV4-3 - ASSQRTDYGYT
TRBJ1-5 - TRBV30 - AWSVGVDQPQH
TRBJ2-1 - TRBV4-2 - ASSQDLSLQHNEQF
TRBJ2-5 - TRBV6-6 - ASRPLQGYETQY
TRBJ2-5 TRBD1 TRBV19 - ASSRKTGGSETQY
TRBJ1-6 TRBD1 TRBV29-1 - SVERGQGTLGNSPLH
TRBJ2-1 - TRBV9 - ASSVDNLLYNEQF
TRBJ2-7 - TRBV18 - ASSDDSNYEQY
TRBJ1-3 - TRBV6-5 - ASGASGNTIY
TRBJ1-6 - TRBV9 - ASSQQTSGTPLH
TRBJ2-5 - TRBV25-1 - ASERQNRY
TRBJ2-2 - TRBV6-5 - ASSYLSTNTGELF
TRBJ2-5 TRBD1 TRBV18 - ASSPQGAVQETQY
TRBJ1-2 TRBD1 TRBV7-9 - ASMRTGGDKGYT
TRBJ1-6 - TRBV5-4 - ASSPRGWNSPLH
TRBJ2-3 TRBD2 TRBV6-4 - ASSLFSGGDTQY
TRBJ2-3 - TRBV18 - ASHFGGTDTQY
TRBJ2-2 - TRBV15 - ATSRDPTQLFGELF
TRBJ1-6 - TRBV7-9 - ASSEGRGGSPLH
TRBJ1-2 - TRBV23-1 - ASSQGGGHYGYT
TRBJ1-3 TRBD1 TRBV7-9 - SSSRTLPPGQSSGNTIY
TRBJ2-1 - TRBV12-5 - ASGHRTAANEQF
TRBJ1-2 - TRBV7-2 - ASSGTFQGYT
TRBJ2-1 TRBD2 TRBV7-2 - ASSWLAGVDEQF
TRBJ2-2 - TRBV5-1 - ASSPPQATNTGELF
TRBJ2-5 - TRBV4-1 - ASSQGTQETQY
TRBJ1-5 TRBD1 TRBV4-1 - ASSQDTGDQPQH
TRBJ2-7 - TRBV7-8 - ASSHSRTAPYEQY
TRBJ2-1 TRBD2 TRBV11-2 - ASSSQRGAYNEQF
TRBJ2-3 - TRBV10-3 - AISESTERITDTQY
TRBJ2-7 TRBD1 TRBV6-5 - ASSKTGYGEQY
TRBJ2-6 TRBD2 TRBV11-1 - ASSVLAGGTGANVLT
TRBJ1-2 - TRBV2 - ASSLQGFRSPYGYT